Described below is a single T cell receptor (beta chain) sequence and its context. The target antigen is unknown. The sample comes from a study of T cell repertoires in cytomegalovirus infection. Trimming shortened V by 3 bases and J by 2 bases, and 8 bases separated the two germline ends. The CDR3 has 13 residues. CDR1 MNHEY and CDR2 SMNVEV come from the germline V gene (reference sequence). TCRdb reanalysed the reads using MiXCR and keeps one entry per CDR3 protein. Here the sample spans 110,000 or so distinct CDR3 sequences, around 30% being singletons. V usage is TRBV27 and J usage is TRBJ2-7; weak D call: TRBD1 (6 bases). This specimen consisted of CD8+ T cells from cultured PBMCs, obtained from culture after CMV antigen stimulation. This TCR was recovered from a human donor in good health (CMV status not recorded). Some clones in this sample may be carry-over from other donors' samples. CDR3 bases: TGTGCCAGCAGTTTTGGACAGACCTACGAGCAGTACTTC. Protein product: CASSFGQTYEQYF.